This T cell receptor beta chain emerged from a study of OX40 agonist ivuxolimab in advanced cancers. Points from the study as a whole: Clones of CD4+ and CD8+ blood T cells grew by week 6 at doses of 0.1 to 3.0 mg/kg. Several nonresponders also turned out to have low normalized T-cell clonal expansion. In CD8+ T cells, expanded clones were on average more numerous than in CD4+.

With respect to this clone: Antigen unknown.

Germline V gene lookup returns CDR1 MNHEY and CDR2 SVGAGI. Trimming shortened V by 0 bases and J by 5 bases, and 13 bases separated the two germline ends. The CDR3 covers 15 residues. Using immunoSEQ multiplex PCR, the repertoire was profiled, and TCRdb retains in-frame clones only, with some absent. The repertoire holds fewer than 80,000 clones, with 80% to 90% as singletons. This specimen was CD4+ or CD8+ T cells sorted from blood, taken in a trial of the OX40 agonist ivuxolimab. The receptor was derived from an adult with an advanced solid tumor such as melanoma, head and neck, liver or kidney cancer. The chain is built from TRBV6-5 and TRBJ1-2, with no clear D. The CDR3 reads CASSYSSGNLYGYTF. CDR3 sequence (DNA): TGTGCCAGCAGTTACTCGAGCGGCAATCTATATGGCTACACCTTC.